The T cell receptor beta chain under discussion was sequenced for a study of T-cell reconstitution after alpha-beta-depleted transplantation in children. The TCRbeta library incorporated unique molecular identifiers. TCRdb analysed the PCR reads with MiXCR anew, one entry per CDR3 protein. In the table there are approximately 400,000 distinct CDR3 sequences, approximately 11% of which are singletons. Trimming removed 0 bases at V and 7 bases at J, with 10 bases between. There are 13 residues in the CDR3. This clonotype showed up just a few times. The V call is TRBV12-3 or TRBV12-4, the J call TRBJ2-7; D possibly uses TRBD1 or TRBD2 (5 bases each). The sequencing here drew on PBMCs from the stem cell graft donor, taken from the stem cell graft. This clonotype originated in a human donor who donated a stem cell graft to a child with acute myeloid leukemia. The CDR3 spells CASSLAGVEEQYF. The CDR3, as DNA: TGTGCCAGCAGTTTAGCGGGGGTGGAGGAGCAGTACTTC.